Shown below are 14 T cell receptor beta chains from a single sample sequenced in a study of T cells in Graves' hyperthyroidism and ophthalmopathy. RNA transcripts yielded amplified TCR beta CDR3 regions. HTBI primers were the set used in a first-round RT-PCR of the TCR CDR3. Using its own MiXCR run on the multiplex PCR reads, TCRdb lists one record per CDR3 protein. The repertoire holds 400,000 or so distinct CDR3 sequences, with over 12% as singletons. The sample consisted of blood. All receptors derive from a woman aged 55 to 70 with Graves' ophthalmopathy.

Details on this clonotype: Being one base from a much bigger clone, this may be a read error. The chain recombines TRBV3-1 with TRBJ1-5; D unresolved. V was pared by 3 bases and J by 9 bases, with 9 bases between. This CDR3 has 12 residues. The germline gives CDR1 LGHDT, CDR2 YNNKEL (reference sequence). The CDR3 reads CASSQRRGPQHF. CDR3 DNA sequence: TGTGCCAGCAGCCAGAGACGGGGGCCCCAGCATTTT.

This clonotype appeared many times. The chain combines TRBV29-1 with TRBJ2-1, with 8 positions matching TRBD1. CDR3 length equals 12 residues. Germline V gives CDR1 SQVTM, CDR2 ANQGSEA. Trimming removed 6 bases from V and 2 bases from J; junction bases left unmatched: 0. DNA for the CDR3: TGCAGCGTGGGACAGGCCTACAATGAGCAGTTCTTC. Encoded protein: CSVGQAYNEQFF.

This rearrangement joins TRBV27 to TRBJ2-3; maybe TRBD2 (6 bases). Germline values: CDR1 MNHEY, CDR2 SMNVEV (reference sequence). Trimming took 7 bases from V and 3 from J, leaving 17 bases between them. There are 15 residues in the CDR3. The CDR3 region has the DNA TGTGCCAGCACCCGGGAGCGAGGGAGAACAGATACGCAGTATTTT. Protein: CASTRERGRTDTQYF.

This chain uses TRBV30 with TRBJ1-2, with D perhaps TRBD1 (6 bases). CDR1 is GTSNPN and CDR2 is SVGIG in the germline V gene (reference sequence). V lost 4 bases and J lost 4, with 16 bases in between. CDR3 length: 14 residues. Written as DNA, the CDR3 is TGTGCCTGGAACCTCCAACAGGGCCCCTATGGCTACACCTTC. Its translation: CAWNLQQGPYGYTF.

This clonotype showed up just once. A much larger clone is a single base away; this may be a read error. V usage is TRBV15 and J usage is TRBJ2-1; a weak D match, TRBD2 (6 bases). V was clipped by 2 bases and J by 7 bases, with 15 bases between them. Germline V gene data show CDR1 as LNHNV and CDR2 as YYDKDF (reference sequence). This CDR3 is 15 amino acids long. The CDR3 loop is CATSRNISGGNEQFF. The CDR3 DNA reads as TGTGCCACCAGCAGAAATATTAGCGGAGGGAATGAGCAGTTCTTC.

This sequence joins TRBV6-6 and TRBJ1-2; tentative D call: TRBD1 (6 bases). V lost 0 bases and J 6 bases, leaving 8 bases between the germline ends. Looked up from germline, CDR1 is MNHNY and CDR2 is SVGAGI (reference sequence). The CDR3 is 13 amino acids. The CDR3 loop is CASSYSNRDGYTF. Written as DNA, the CDR3 is TGTGCCAGCAGTTACTCCAACAGGGATGGCTACACCTTC.

This clonotype has ten or more counts. This sequence joins TRBV7-2 and TRBJ1-1, with TRBD1 as a possible D gene (5 bases). CDR1 is SGHTA and CDR2 is FQGNSA in the germline V gene. V was pared by 0 bases and J by 4 bases, with 12 bases between. The CDR3 extends over 15 amino acids. CDR3 in amino acids: CASSLAGRETTEAFF. The CDR3 bases are TGTGCCAGCAGCTTAGCCGGCAGGGAAACCACTGAAGCTTTCTTT. The full variable domain, its missing parts supplied by reference TRBV7-2 and TRBJ1-1, is GAGVSQSPSNKVTEKGKDVELRCDPISGHTALYWYRQSLGQGLEFLIYFQGNSAPDKSGLPSDRFSAERTGGSVSTLTIQRTQQEDSAVYLCASSLAGRETTEAFFGQGTRLTVV.

This clonotype was detected many times. The chain couples TRBV5-1 to TRBJ2-1, with D possibly TRBD2 on 6 matching bases. The CDR3 has 16 amino acids. Trimming cost V 0 bases and J 4 bases, with 14 bases left between them. Germline V CDR1 and CDR2: SGHRS, YFSETQ. The CDR3 nucleotides are TGCGCCAGCAGCTTGGATTGGGACGGGACTTACAATGAGCAGTTCTTC. It translates to CASSLDWDGTYNEQFF.

The chain has TRBV20-1 and TRBJ1-5, with 9 bases that match TRBD1. The V gene end was trimmed by 2 bases and the J gene end by 5 bases; junction bases not matched to a gene: 4. Per germline, CDR1 DFQATT and CDR2 SNEGSKA (reference sequence). The CDR3 covers 14 residues. Here the CDR3 reads CSARPRDRDQPQHF. The CDR3 bases are TGCAGTGCTAGACCCCGGGACAGGGATCAGCCCCAGCATTTT.

In its sample, this clonotype was seen many times. CDR3 sequence (DNA): TGCAGTGCTAGAGATAGAATAGGGGTTGAGCAGTTCTTC. This gives the protein CSARDRIGVEQFF. The chain links TRBV20-1 to TRBJ2-1; a possible D gene is TRBD1 (5 bases). Germline CDR1 and CDR2: DFQATT and SNEGSKA (reference sequence). Deletions cut 0 bases from V and 9 bases from J, with 12 bases between. The CDR3 runs 13 residues.

This clonotype came up many times. The chain has TRBV20-1 and TRBJ2-7; 9 bases line up with TRBD2. In germline, CDR1 is DFQATT, CDR2 SNEGSKA (reference sequence). Trimming removed 6 bases from V and 6 bases from J; junction bases left unmatched: 3. This CDR3 has 11 amino acids. The CDR3 region is CSAELAGEQYF. Written as DNA, the CDR3 is TGCAGTGCAGAACTAGCGGGCGAGCAGTACTTC.

This clonotype showed up just a few times. The V call is TRBV3-1, the J call TRBJ2-1; D may be TRBD1 (6 bases). V was cut by 5 bases and J by 6 bases, with 23 bases left in between. From germline, CDR1 is LGHDT and CDR2 YNNKEL (reference sequence). This CDR3 is 17 amino acids long. CDR3 nucleotides: TGTGCCAGCAGCAAAAGCGACAGGCCGTTGACCCCCAATGAGCAGTTCTTC. Its translation is CASSKSDRPLTPNEQFF.

This clonotype was recorded a few times. This chain connects TRBV7-2 to TRBJ2-1; TRBD2 matches 14 bases. Germline loops: CDR1 SGHTA, CDR2 FQGNSA. The junction had 11 bases not matched to a gene; V was cut back by 5 bases and J by 5 bases. The CDR3 runs 18 residues. CDR3 DNA sequence: TGTGCCAGCAGCCTCAATCGACTAGCGGGAGGGGGACACAATGAGCAGTTCTTC. Translating gives CASSLNRLAGGGHNEQFF.

At least ten counts were recorded for this clonotype. The CDR3 coding sequence is TGTGCCAGCTTAGAACAGGGAACTGAAGCTTTCTTT. Amino acid sequence: CASLEQGTEAFF. V and J are TRBV28 and TRBJ1-1; D perhaps matches TRBD1 (6 bases). Trimming removed 8 bases at V and 5 bases at J, with 12 bases between. In germline, CDR1 is MDHEN, CDR2 SYDVKM. CDR3 length equals 12 residues.